This section outlines one T cell receptor beta chain sequence together with its context. Its specificity is not known. Using immunoSEQ multiplex PCR, the repertoire was profiled, and TCRdb retains in-frame clones only, with some absent. The sample lists about 77,000 clones, more than 75% occurring once. The data were taken from a study of OX40 agonist ivuxolimab in advanced cancers. General study findings and limits: Fewer expanded clones were found on average in CD4+ than in CD8+ T cells.

The TCR originated in an adult with an advanced solid tumor such as melanoma, head and neck, liver or kidney cancer. The specimen was CD4+ or CD8+ T cells sorted from blood, collected in a trial of the OX40 agonist ivuxolimab.

The CDR3 loop reads CASSSAAHYFNYGYTF. In DNA, the CDR3 is TGTGCCAGCAGTTCGGCGGCACATTATTTCAACTATGGCTACACCTTC. The V and J genes are TRBV28 and TRBJ1-2; D is uncertain. The CDR3 consists of 16 residues. In germline, CDR1 is MDHEN, CDR2 SYDVKM. V was trimmed by 4 bases and J by 2 bases, leaving 17 bases between them.